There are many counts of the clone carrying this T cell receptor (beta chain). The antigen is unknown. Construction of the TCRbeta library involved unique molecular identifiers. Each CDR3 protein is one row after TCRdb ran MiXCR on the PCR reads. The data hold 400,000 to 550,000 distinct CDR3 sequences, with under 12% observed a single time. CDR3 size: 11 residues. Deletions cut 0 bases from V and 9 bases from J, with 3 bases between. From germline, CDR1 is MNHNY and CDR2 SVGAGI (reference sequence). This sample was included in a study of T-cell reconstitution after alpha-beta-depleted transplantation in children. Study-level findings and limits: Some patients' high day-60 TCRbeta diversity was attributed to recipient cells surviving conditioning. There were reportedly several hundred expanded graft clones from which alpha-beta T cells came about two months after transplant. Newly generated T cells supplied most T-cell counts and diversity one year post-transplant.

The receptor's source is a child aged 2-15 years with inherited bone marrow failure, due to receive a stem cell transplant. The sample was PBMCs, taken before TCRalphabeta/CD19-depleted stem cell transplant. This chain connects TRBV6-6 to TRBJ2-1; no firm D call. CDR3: CASSYSGEQFF. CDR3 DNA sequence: TGTGCCAGCAGTTACTCGGGTGAGCAGTTCTTC.